This TCR beta chain was sequenced during a study of blood T cell repertoires in COVID-19. The CDR3 runs 14 residues. V was cut by 2 bases and J by 6 bases, with 8 bases left in between. In germline, CDR1 is MDHEN, CDR2 SYDVKM. Participants' own reports of clinical history determined their cohort assignment. Data came from immunoSEQ multiplex PCR; TCRdb stores just in-frame clones and leaves some out. The data show around 250,000 clones, 70% to 90% seen once. The gene calls are TRBV28 and TRBJ1-6, with a possible D match to TRBD1 (5 bases). Source material: PBMCs or T cells enriched from blood (not recorded which). This sequence was found in a woman between 45 and 60 years old who had recovered from COVID-19. The CDR3 nucleotides read TGTGCCAGCAGTTTAGGACAAATTAATTCACCCCTCCACTTT. The encoded protein is CASSLGQINSPLHF.